These 16 T cell receptor beta chains were all obtained from the same sample, sequenced in a study of blood T cells in healthy people across ages. Using a J-beta primer mix together with a sample-barcoded 5' primer, a second PCR was run for roughly 6 to 12 cycles. One entry per CDR3 protein, called by TCRdb with MiXCR from the 5' RACE reads. The repertoire has about 580,000 distinct CDR3 sequences, about 45% of them found once; the top ten carry 20% to 25%. Sequences were obtained from blood. Receptor source: a man aged 80 or over in good health.

The chain links TRBV29-1 to TRBJ1-2; 9 nucleotides agree with TRBD1. This CDR3 spans 17 amino acids. V shed 7 bases, J shed 0 bases, and the junction held 15 bases outside the gene matches. Germline-derived CDR1 and CDR2 are SQVTM and ANQGSEA. The chain's CDR3 is CSAFGVTGGETNYGYTF. The CDR3 DNA sequence: TGCAGCGCCTTCGGGGTCACAGGGGGCGAAACTAACTATGGCTACACCTTC.

This clonotype was observed a few times. The chain combines TRBV5-1 with TRBJ2-7, with 7 bases aligning to TRBD1. Germline V gene sequence: CDR1 SGHRS, CDR2 YFSETQ. The CDR3 is made up of 13 amino acids. The ends lost 4 bases at V and 5 bases at J; junction bases unmatched: 6. The CDR3 loop reads CASSRQGGHEQYF. CDR3 DNA sequence: TGCGCCAGCAGCCGACAGGGTGGTCACGAGCAGTACTTC.

J is TRBJ2-7 and V is TRBV6-5, with a tentative D call TRBD2 (5 bases). V was clipped by 7 bases and J by 9 bases, with 28 bases between them. Per the germline V gene, CDR1 is MNHEY and CDR2 is SVGAGI. The CDR3 sequence is 16 residues long. The CDR3 region has the DNA TGTGCCAGCACCCTGAGTGCCGCTGATGACATGGGGAGGCAGTACTTC. Translating gives CASTLSAADDMGRQYF.

This clonotype has a handful of counts. V is TRBV7-2 and J is TRBJ2-1; 11 bases are shared with TRBD2. Trimming cost V 1 base and J 0 bases; bases outside gene matches: 8. The CDR3 is made up of 19 amino acids. Germline V gene lookup returns CDR1 SGHTA and CDR2 FQGNSA. The CDR3 region has the DNA TGTGCCAGCAGCTTAGGGGGTAGCGGGAGGGCCCGCTCCTACAATGAGCAGTTCTTC. Its translation: CASSLGGSGRARSYNEQFF.

The chain couples TRBV11-2 to TRBJ1-5, with D uncertain. Germline CDR1 is SGHAT and CDR2 is FQNNGV. The CDR3 spans 15 residues. Trimming pared 3 bases from V and 4 bases from J, leaving 13 bases between. The CDR3 loop is CASSLGARRNQPQHF. CDR3 DNA sequence: TGTGCCAGCAGCTTGGGCGCAAGGAGGAATCAGCCCCAGCATTTT. The full variable domain, rest sourced from reference TRBV11-2 and TRBJ1-5, is EAGVAQSPRYKIIEKRQSVAFWCNPISGHATLYWYQQILGQGPKLLIQFQNNGVVDDSQLPKDRFSAERLKGVDSTLKIQPAKLEDSAVYLCASSLGARRNQPQHFGDGTRLSIL.

This clonotype has only a few counts. This chain connects TRBV4-1 to TRBJ2-2; maybe TRBD2 (5 bases). V was cut by 6 bases and J by 3 bases, with 8 bases left in between. The CDR3 is 13 residues long. Looked up from germline, CDR1 is MGHRA and CDR2 is YSYEKL. This CDR3 reads CASRRADTGELFF. In DNA form, the CDR3 reads TGCGCCAGCAGGAGAGCGGACACCGGGGAGCTGTTTTTT.

The rearrangement joins TRBV14 to TRBJ2-1, with a tentative D call TRBD1 (6 bases). Germline V gene data show CDR1 as SGHDN and CDR2 as FVKESK. V lost 4 bases to trimming and J lost 5 bases, with 18 bases between them. The CDR3 consists of 16 residues. The CDR3 here is CASSPAGSRGNNEQFF. Written as DNA, the CDR3 is TGTGCCAGCAGCCCGGCCGGATCCAGGGGTAACAATGAGCAGTTCTTC.

The genes are TRBV10-2 and TRBJ2-1; weak D call: TRBD1 (6 bases). V was shortened by 7 bases and J by 6 bases, with 10 bases between the two germline ends. This CDR3 comprises 12 residues. From germline, CDR1 is WSHSY and CDR2 SAAADI. CDR3 nucleotide sequence: TGCGCCAGCAACCCACAGGGCAATGAGCAGTTCTTC. This sequence encodes CASNPQGNEQFF.

The chain links TRBV7-9 to TRBJ2-7; 9 nucleotides agree with TRBD1. Trimming at V came to 4 bases and at J to 3 bases, leaving 7 bases not matched to a gene. This CDR3 spans 15 amino acids. The germline gives CDR1 SEHNR, CDR2 FQNEAQ (reference sequence). The CDR3 is CASSWTGTGLYEQYF. For the CDR3, the DNA is TGTGCCAGCAGCTGGACCGGGACAGGGCTCTACGAGCAGTACTTC.

This clonotype was recorded a few times. The chain combines TRBV20-1 with TRBJ2-2; the D gene could be TRBD1 or TRBD2 (5 bases each). The CDR3 is 14 amino acids. V was pared by 5 bases and J by 0 bases, with 10 bases between. Per the germline V gene, CDR1 is DFQATT and CDR2 is SNEGSKA (reference sequence). This CDR3 reads CSALGTANTGELFF. Written as DNA, the CDR3 is TGCAGTGCTCTCGGGACGGCGAACACCGGGGAGCTGTTTTTT.

CDR3 DNA: TGTGCCTCGGAGGCCTGGGGCACCGGGGAGCTGTTTTTT. It encodes CASEAWGTGELFF. This chain links TRBV6-5 with TRBJ2-2, with a tentative D call TRBD2 (5 bases). Looked up from germline, CDR1 is MNHEY and CDR2 is SVGAGI. The CDR3 has 13 residues. V was shortened by 11 bases and J by 4 bases, with 14 bases between the two germline ends.

The V call is TRBV15, the J call TRBJ2-1, with unresolved D. Trimming removed 3 bases at V and 0 bases at J, with 6 bases between. This CDR3 has 14 amino acids. The germline V gene encodes CDR1 LNHNV and CDR2 YYDKDF (reference sequence). The CDR3 nucleotides are TGTGCCACCAGCAGCGGGTTCTCCTACAATGAGCAGTTCTTC. Residues: CATSSGFSYNEQFF. Full variable domain (remainder filled in from reference TRBV15 and TRBJ2-1): DAMVIQNPRYQVTQFGKPVTLSCSQTLNHNVMYWYQQKSSQAPKLLFHYYDKDFNNEADTPDNFQSRRPNTSFCFLDIRSPGLGDTAMYLCATSSGFSYNEQFFGPGTRLTVL.

A few counts support this clonotype. The chain uses TRBV7-9 and TRBJ2-3; tentatively, D is TRBD1 (5 bases). The germline gives CDR1 SEHNR, CDR2 FQNEAQ (reference sequence). The CDR3 consists of 15 residues. The V and J ends lost 0 bases and 6 bases respectively, with 13 bases between them. The CDR3: CASSLALGPTDTQYF. Here the CDR3 DNA reads TGTGCCAGCAGCTTAGCTCTGGGGCCCACGGATACGCAGTATTTT.

The chain joins TRBV6-2 or TRBV6-3 to TRBJ2-5, with TRBD2 matching over 11 bases. The DNA matches TRBJ2-7 better at its end, which makes the J call doubtful. Germline V gene lookup returns CDR1 MNHEY and CDR2 SVGEGT. The CDR3 loop spans 15 amino acids. CDR3 sequence reads: CASSSQGLAAREQYF. As DNA, the CDR3 is TGTGCCAGCAGTTCACAGGGACTAGCGGCCCGCGAGCAGTACTTC.

In this sample, this clonotype turned up a few times. Since a much larger clone is just one base distant, this may be a read error. The chain recombines TRBV6-6 with TRBJ1-6; 8 bases line up with TRBD1. Germline V gives CDR1 MNHNY, CDR2 SVGAGI (reference sequence). CDR3 length: 16 amino acids. The CDR3 DNA follows: TGTACCAGCAGTTACCCTACAGGGGGAGGGAATTCACCCCTCCACTTT. Translating it yields CTSSYPTGGGNSPLHF.

The V gene is TRBV12-3 or TRBV12-4, the J gene TRBJ2-7; 7 positions match TRBD2. The J call is doubtful: the DNA matches TRBJ2-5 better. CDR3 size: 14 residues. The chain's CDR3 is CASNRREKGETQYF. CDR3 in DNA: TGTGCCAGCAATCGGCGGGAGAAGGGTGAGACCCAGTACTTC.